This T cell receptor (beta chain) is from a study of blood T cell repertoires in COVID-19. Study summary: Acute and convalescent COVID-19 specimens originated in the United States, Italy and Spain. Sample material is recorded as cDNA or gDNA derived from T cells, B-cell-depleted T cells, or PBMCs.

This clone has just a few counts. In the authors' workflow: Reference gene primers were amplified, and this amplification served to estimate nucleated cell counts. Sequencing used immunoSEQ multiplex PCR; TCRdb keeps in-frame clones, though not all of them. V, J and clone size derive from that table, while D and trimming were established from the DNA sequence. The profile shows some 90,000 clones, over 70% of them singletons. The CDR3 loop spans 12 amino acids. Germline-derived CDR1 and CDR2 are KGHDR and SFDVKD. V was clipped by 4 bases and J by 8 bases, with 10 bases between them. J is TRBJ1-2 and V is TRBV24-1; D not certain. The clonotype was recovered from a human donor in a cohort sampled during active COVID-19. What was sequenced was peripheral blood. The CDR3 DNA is TGTGCCACCAGTGACCCACGGGAGGGCTACACCTTC. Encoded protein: CATSDPREGYTF.